This entry lists 24 T cell receptor beta chains sequenced from one sample in a study of cytomegalovirus exposure and HLA in healthy donors (dated by TCRdb to about 2017). Preparation of the library involved the immunoSEQ multiplex PCR assay. For the multiplex PCR, a mixture combining 60 forward primers for TCR Vbeta segments and 13 reverse primers for TCR Jbeta segments was used. The clones in this table, taken by TCRdb from immuneACCESS, are in-frame only. Not every clone is retained; where verified, under half of the shortfall comes from an unresolved V gene, and the cause of the rest is unknown. The sample records 90,000 or so clones, 55% to 75% of which are singletons. The top ten clonotypes cover around 15% of the sample. Sample: PBMCs. The origin of the receptors is a young woman in good health and CMV-seropositive.

This clone was seen a few times. The chain is built from TRBV7-9 and TRBJ2-2; possibly TRBD2 for D (7 bases). The CDR3 loop spans 18 amino acids. Germline V CDR1 and CDR2: SEHNR, FQNEAQ (reference sequence). V shed 5 bases and J shed 3 bases, with 22 bases lying between them. The CDR3 is CASSHPRGGAPDTGELFF. In DNA form, the CDR3 reads TGTGCCAGCAGCCACCCCCGTGGGGGGGCTCCGGACACCGGGGAGCTGTTTTTT. Full variable domain (rest looked up from reference TRBV7-9 and TRBJ2-2): DTGVSQNPRHKITKRGQNVTFRCDPISEHNRLYWYRQTLGQGPEFLTYFQNEAQLEKSRLLSDRFSAERPKGSFSTLEIQRTEQGDSAMYLCASSHPRGGAPDTGELFFGEGSRLTVL.

In its sample, this clone was seen a few times. V is TRBV27 and J is TRBJ1-1; 9 positions agree with TRBD1. Losses at the gene ends were 3 bases for V and 4 bases for J; bases not matched to a gene: 6. CDR1 and CDR2 (germline): MNHEY, SMNVEV (reference sequence). This CDR3 comprises 15 residues. CDR3 bases: TGTGCCAGCAGTTTCCGGGGGACAGGGTCCACTGAAGCTTTCTTT. It specifies CASSFRGTGSTEAFF.

V usage is TRBV6-5 and J usage is TRBJ2-5, with D unresolved. V was pared by 0 bases and J by 4 bases, with 6 bases between. CDR3 length equals 13 residues. The V gene's germline CDR1 is MNHEY and CDR2 SVGAGI. The CDR3 spells CASSYSGRETQYF. CDR3 in DNA: TGTGCCAGCAGTTACTCTGGTAGAGAGACCCAGTACTTC.

The chain recombines TRBV7-8 with TRBJ1-1, with D possibly TRBD1 on 5 matching bases. Germline-derived CDR1 and CDR2 are SGHVS and FQNEAQ. V shed 1 base and J shed 7 bases, with 13 bases lying between them. The CDR3 length is 14 residues. The CDR3 coding sequence is TGTGCCAGCAGCTTAGAAGGCCAGGGAAATGAAGCTTTCTTT. It translates to CASSLEGQGNEAFF.

V and J are TRBV7-9 and TRBJ2-7; 8 bases fit TRBD1. The J segment lost 7 bases and the V segment lost 4 bases, leaving 3 bases of the junction unmatched. Germline V gene data show CDR1 as SEHNR and CDR2 as FQNEAQ (reference sequence). The CDR3 is 12 residues long. The CDR3 DNA reads TGTGCCAGCAGCTCCACAGGGGGAGAGCAGTACTTC. Translation gives CASSSTGGEQYF.

This clone was seen more than once but under ten times. The rearrangement links TRBV11-2 to TRBJ2-7; D is unclear. The CDR3 contains 14 residues. Trimming took off 4 bases at V and 2 bases at J, with 12 bases between the two ends. Germline CDR1 and CDR2: SGHAT and FQNNGV. The CDR3 here is CASSSSVEPYEQYF. The CDR3 nucleotides are TGTGCCAGCAGCTCATCCGTAGAACCCTACGAGCAGTACTTC. The full variable domain, in which reference TRBV11-2 and TRBJ2-7 provide the parts outside the CDR3, is EAGVAQSPRYKIIEKRQSVAFWCNPISGHATLYWYQQILGQGPKLLIQFQNNGVVDDSQLPKDRFSAERLKGVDSTLKIQPAKLEDSAVYLCASSSSVEPYEQYFGPGTRLTVT.

The chain couples TRBV27 to TRBJ2-2; 10 bases agree with TRBD2. Germline CDR1 MNHEY, CDR2 SMNVEV (reference sequence). This CDR3 contains 16 residues. V dropped 3 bases and J dropped 5; count of bases not matched to a gene: 6. The CDR3, as DNA: TGTGCCAGCAGTTTCCTAGCGGGGGAATGGACCGGGGAGCTGTTTTTT. This sequence encodes CASSFLAGEWTGELFF.

This clone turned up a few times. J is TRBJ1-2 and V is TRBV9, with TRBD1 identical over 9 bases. With 5 bases clipped from V and 7 bases from J, the junction kept 18 bases outside the gene matches. The CDR3 has 17 amino acids. CDR1 SGDLS and CDR2 YYNGEE come from the germline V gene. The DNA of the CDR3 is TGTGCCAGCAGGCCCAGAGGGACAGGGACCACACTTCGTGGCTACACCTTC. This gives the protein CASRPRGTGTTLRGYTF.

This chain uses TRBV27 with TRBJ2-5; maybe TRBD2 (7 bases). Germline CDR1 reads MNHEY; CDR2 reads SMNVEV (reference sequence). The CDR3 is 17 residues long. Trimming cost V 2 bases and J 9 bases, with 25 bases left between them. The CDR3 is CASSLISSGGSLGAQYF. The DNA for the CDR3 is TGTGCCAGCAGTTTAATATCATCGGGGGGCTCGTTAGGGGCCCAGTACTTC.

Here the CDR3 reads CASSLAGLSQEQYF. The DNA for the CDR3 is TGTGCCAGCAGCTTAGCCGGACTCTCTCAGGAACAGTATTTT. The genes are TRBV7-2 and TRBJ2-3, with a weak D call TRBD2 (5 bases). V was pared by 0 bases and J by 12 bases, with 16 bases between. Germline V gives CDR1 SGHTA, CDR2 FQGNSA. This CDR3 is 14 amino acids long.

Worth noting for this clone: The CDR3 ends on some other residue instead of the conserved phenylalanine or tryptophan, so this is likely a read error. The V gene is TRBV7-3, the J gene TRBJ1-1, with a weak D call TRBD1 (5 bases). The CDR3 spans 13 residues. The germline V gene has CDR1 SGHTA and CDR2 FQGTGA. Trimming cost V 5 bases and J 7 bases, with 14 bases left between them. The CDR3 nucleotides are TGTGCCAGCAGCCTCAGGGCTGAGCTTGAAGCTTTCCTT. Translating it yields CASSLRAELEAFL.

J is TRBJ2-5 and V is TRBV7-9; unclear D gene. There are 13 residues in the CDR3. Trimming left V 2 bases short and J 2 bases short, with 6 bases between. From germline, CDR1 is SEHNR and CDR2 FQNEAQ (reference sequence). DNA of the CDR3: TGTGCCAGCAGCTTATGGCAGCAAGAGACCCAGTACTTC. As protein: CASSLWQQETQYF.

This chain links TRBV7-9 with TRBJ2-5; tentatively, D is TRBD1 (5 bases). Trimming left V 3 bases short and J 1 base short, with 21 bases between. Germline CDR1 reads SEHNR; CDR2 reads FQNEAQ (reference sequence). The CDR3 has 18 amino acids. DNA for the CDR3: TGTGCCAGCAGCTTGATGCAGGGTCCCCGTACTCTCCAAGAGACCCAGTACTTC. This encodes CASSLMQGPRTLQETQYF.

The J gene is TRBJ2-1, the V gene TRBV4-3, with a tentative D call TRBD1 (5 bases). The germline CDR1 and CDR2 sequences are LGHNA and YSLEER. CDR3 length: 15 residues. The ends were cut back, 4 bases at V and 6 bases at J, with 16 bases in the middle. In DNA form, the CDR3 reads TGCGCCAGCAGCCCCGTGCTGGGGCCCGGCAATGAGCAGTTCTTC. Encoded protein: CASSPVLGPGNEQFF.

The chain is built from TRBV11-1 and TRBJ2-7; 8 nucleotides agree with TRBD2. This CDR3 has 14 amino acids. CDR1 SGHAT and CDR2 FQDESV come from the germline V gene (reference sequence). The trim removed 4 bases at V and 2 bases at J, leaving 4 bases unmatched. The CDR3 here is CASSSERETYEQYF. As DNA, the CDR3 is TGTGCCAGCAGCTCGGAGCGGGAGACCTACGAGCAGTACTTC.

The chain combines TRBV5-1 with TRBJ2-7; D is possibly TRBD1 (6 bases). V was cut by 0 bases and J by 1 base, with 8 bases left in between. The CDR3 has 14 residues. Per germline, CDR1 SGHRS and CDR2 YFSETQ. The CDR3 DNA sequence: TGCGCCAGCAGCTTGGACAGGGATTCCTACGAGCAGTACTTC. It codes for CASSLDRDSYEQYF.

The chain is built from TRBV9 and TRBJ2-2; D may be TRBD2 (7 bases). Germline values: CDR1 SGDLS, CDR2 YYNGEE. Trimming took 10 bases from V and 8 from J, leaving 15 bases between them. The length of the CDR3 is 12 residues. The CDR3 protein is CASEGGGGELFF. The CDR3 DNA is TGTGCCTCGGAGGGGGGAGGGGGGGAGCTGTTTTTT.

A remark on this clone: The same CDR3 also results from other DNA sequences found in this sample. This chain joins TRBV9 and TRBJ2-5, with 7 positions matching TRBD2. This CDR3 is 14 amino acids long. With 2 bases clipped from V and 5 bases from J, the junction kept 6 bases outside the gene matches. Germline values: CDR1 SGDLS, CDR2 YYNGEE. This CDR3 reads CASSVGGGAETQYF. CDR3 DNA: TGTGCCAGCAGCGTTGGGGGGGGAGCCGAGACCCAGTACTTC.

The chain combines TRBV5-5 with TRBJ2-3; D perhaps matches TRBD1 (5 bases). This CDR3 contains 16 residues. V was clipped by 3 bases and J by 4 bases, with 18 bases between them. Germline V gene lookup returns CDR1 SGHKS and CDR2 YYEKEE (reference sequence). Here the CDR3 reads CASSYPTTDGSDTQYF. CDR3 nucleotide sequence: TGTGCCAGCAGCTACCCCACGACAGACGGATCAGATACGCAGTATTTT.

This clone was seen a handful of times. The CDR3 coding sequence is TGTGCCAGCAGACAACTTACTAGCGGGACCTACGAGCAGTACTTC. Protein: CASRQLTSGTYEQYF. The chain is built from TRBV13 and TRBJ2-7, with 10 bases matching TRBD2. Per germline, CDR1 PRHDT and CDR2 FYEKMQ (reference sequence). This CDR3 is 15 amino acids long. V lost 6 bases to trimming and J lost 2 bases; unmatched junction nucleotides: 7.

J is TRBJ1-6 and V is TRBV7-9; TRBD1 might be the D (6 bases). The CDR3 runs 13 residues. The germline V gene has CDR1 SEHNR and CDR2 FQNEAQ (reference sequence). Trimming pared 4 bases from V and 7 bases from J, leaving 8 bases between. CDR3 loop: CASSYGQNSPLHF. The CDR3 DNA follows: TGTGCCAGCAGCTACGGACAGAATTCACCCCTCCACTTT.

The chain has TRBV4-2 and TRBJ1-1; D is unresolved. The CDR3 covers 14 residues. Germline lookup yields CDR1 LGHNA and CDR2 YNFKEQ. V was pared by 2 bases and J by 11 bases, with 18 bases between. The CDR3 is CASSQSLAPRLAFF. DNA of the CDR3: TGTGCCAGCAGCCAATCCCTCGCCCCCAGGCTGGCTTTCTTT.

In this sample, this clone turned up a few times. The rearrangement uses TRBV6-5 and TRBJ1-1; no reliable D call. V lost 0 bases and J 0 bases, leaving 11 bases between the germline ends. This CDR3 is built from 16 residues. Germline assignment: CDR1 MNHEY and CDR2 SVGAGI. The CDR3 loop is CASSYSPREMNTEAFF. The CDR3 nucleotides are TGTGCCAGCAGTTACTCGCCCCGGGAGATGAACACTGAAGCTTTCTTT.

This clone was observed a few times. V gene TRBV19 combines with J gene TRBJ1-5, with D maybe TRBD1 (6 bases). The CDR3 totals 13 residues. Per the germline V gene, CDR1 is LNHDA and CDR2 is SQIVND (reference sequence). The V end was cut by 5 bases, the J end by 10 bases, with 15 bases between. The DNA for the CDR3 is TGTGCCAGTAGTGGGACATCAGTCGGCCCCCAGCATTTT. It is translated as CASSGTSVGPQHF.